The clone carrying this T cell receptor (beta chain) has only one observation. As processed by the authors: Reference gene primer amplification in the assay estimated nucleated cell counts. Assay used: immunoSEQ multiplex PCR; TCRdb lists only in-frame clones, some missing. V and J calls and clone size come straight from that table; D and trimming were deduced from the DNA. Of about 290,000 clones in the sample, about 85% were seen once. These data are taken from a study of blood T cell repertoires in COVID-19. Turning to the study itself: COVID-19 samples, acute and convalescent, were from the United States, Italy and Spain. The cDNA or gDNA used as material had been derived from T cells, B-cell-depleted T cells, or PBMCs.

Germline V lookup: CDR1 SGHRS, CDR2 YFSETQ. After removal of 5 bases from V and 1 base from J, the junction contained 4 bases not matched to a gene. The length of the CDR3 is 15 residues. The origin of this receptor is a woman in her forties or fifties with active or convalescent COVID-19. Material for sequencing was peripheral blood. This chain uses TRBV5-1 with TRBJ2-7; TRBD2 aligns across 12 bases. The CDR3 nucleotides read TGCGCCAGCAGACCGACTAGCGGGAGTTCCTACGAGCAGTACTTC. It yields the protein CASRPTSGSSYEQYF. Together with reference TRBV5-1 and TRBJ2-7, the CDR3 gives the full variable domain: KAGVTQTPRYLIKTRGQQVTLSCSPISGHRSVSWYQQTPGQGLQFLFEYFSETQRNKGNFPGRFSGRQFSNSRSEMNVSTLELGDSALYLCASRPTSGSSYEQYFGPGTRLTVT.